This T cell receptor beta chain came from a study of post-analysis software for immune sequencing data. This clonotype was counted between two and nine times. Its antigen remains unknown. TCR beta cDNA libraries included unique molecular identifiers. TCRdb itself ran the PCR reads through MiXCR, one entry per CDR3 protein. The sample yields hundreds of thousands of distinct CDR3 sequences, 39% seen once. V was cut by 2 bases and J by 2 bases, with 11 bases left in between. The CDR3 has 14 amino acids. Germline CDR1 reads SGHRS; CDR2 reads YFSETQ. Study observations and caveats: In patients, roughly 5 TRBV segments were more frequent than in controls, with TRBV5-6, TRBV5-1 and TRBV20-1 among them.

The chain couples TRBV5-1 to TRBJ2-7; D possibly corresponds to TRBD1 (6 bases). Sample: blood. The receptor was isolated from a girl between 2 and 10 years old with multiple sclerosis. The CDR3 nucleotides read TGCGCCAGCAGCTTCCCAGGGGTCCCCTACGAGCAGTACTTC. As protein: CASSFPGVPYEQYF.